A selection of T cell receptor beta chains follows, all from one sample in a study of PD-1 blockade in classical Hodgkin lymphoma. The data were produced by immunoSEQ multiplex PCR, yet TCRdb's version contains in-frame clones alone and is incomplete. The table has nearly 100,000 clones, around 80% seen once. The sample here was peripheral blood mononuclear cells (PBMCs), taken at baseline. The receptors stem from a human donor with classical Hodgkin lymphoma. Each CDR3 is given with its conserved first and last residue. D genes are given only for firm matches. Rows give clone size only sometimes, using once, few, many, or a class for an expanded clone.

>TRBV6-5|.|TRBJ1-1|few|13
CASSLRENTEAFF
TGTGCCAGCAGCCTCAGGGAGAACACTGAAGCTTTCTTT
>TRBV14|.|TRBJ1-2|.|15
CASSPLLGSNYGYTF
TGTGCCAGCAGCCCCCTGCTCGGGTCTAACTATGGCTACACCTTC
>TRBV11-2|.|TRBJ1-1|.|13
CASSPARGTEAFF
TGTGCCAGCAGCCCAGCCCGGGGCACTGAAGCTTTCTTT
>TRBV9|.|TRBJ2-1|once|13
CASSVMPGVEQFF
TGTGCCAGCAGCGTAATGCCCGGGGTCGAGCAGTTCTTC
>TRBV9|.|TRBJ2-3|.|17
CASSGGRSPSSTDTQYF
TGTGCCAGCAGCGGGGGCCGCTCACCGTCTAGCACAGATACGCAGTATTTT
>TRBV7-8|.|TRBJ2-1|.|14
CASSYQWTDNEQFF
TGTGCCAGCAGCTATCAGTGGACTGACAATGAGCAGTTCTTC
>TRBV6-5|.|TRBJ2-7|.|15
CASRRPGNTGHEQYF
TGTGCCAGCAGGCGCCCAGGGAACACTGGGCACGAGCAGTACTTC
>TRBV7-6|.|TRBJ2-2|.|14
CASSFRQNTGELFF
TGTGCCAGCAGCTTTCGTCAGAACACCGGGGAGCTGTTTTTT
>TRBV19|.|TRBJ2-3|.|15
CASSIQTLPTDTQYF
TGTGCCAGTAGTATCCAGACCCTCCCGACAGATACGCAGTATTTT
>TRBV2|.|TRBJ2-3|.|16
CASRPPSYRGTDTQYF
TGTGCCAGCAGGCCCCCTAGTTATCGGGGGACAGATACGCAGTATTTT
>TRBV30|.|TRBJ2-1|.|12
CAWSPTVNEQFF
TGTGCCTGGAGTCCGACTGTCAATGAGCAGTTCTTC
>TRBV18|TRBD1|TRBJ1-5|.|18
CASSPGTGAPYSNQPQHF
TGTGCCAGCTCCCCCGGGACAGGGGCCCCATATAGCAATCAGCCCCAGCATTTT
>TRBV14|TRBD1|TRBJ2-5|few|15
CASSQWDRGYETQYF
TGTGCCAGCAGCCAGTGGGACAGGGGGTATGAGACCCAGTACTTC
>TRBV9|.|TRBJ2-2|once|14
CASSVVPGTGELFF
TGTGCCAGCAGCGTAGTCCCGGGCACCGGGGAGCTGTTTTTT
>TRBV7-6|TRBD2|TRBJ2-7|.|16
CASSRLAGGLSYEQYF
TGTGCCAGCAGCCGACTAGCGGGAGGGCTTAGTTACGAGCAGTACTTC
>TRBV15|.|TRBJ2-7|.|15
CATSSGLMTVYEQYF
TGTGCCACCAGCAGTGGACTGATGACAGTCTACGAGCAGTACTTC
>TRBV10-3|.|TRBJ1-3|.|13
CAISGTPGNTIYF
TGTGCCATCAGTGGAACCCCTGGAAACACCATATATTTT
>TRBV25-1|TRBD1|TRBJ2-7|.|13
CASLGQGRHEQYF
TGTGCCAGCTTGGGACAGGGGAGACACGAGCAGTACTTC
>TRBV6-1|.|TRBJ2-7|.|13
CASSRTVSYEQYF
TGTGCCAGCAGCCGGACAGTCTCCTACGAGCAGTACTTC
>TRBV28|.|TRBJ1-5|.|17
CASSLLAAEYSNQPQHF
TGTGCCAGCAGTTTACTGGCAGCGGAATATAGCAATCAGCCCCAGCATTTT
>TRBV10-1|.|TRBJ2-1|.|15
CASSDGGGADNEQFF
TGCGCCAGCAGTGACGGCGGGGGCGCCGACAATGAGCAGTTCTTC
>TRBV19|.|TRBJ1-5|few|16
CASRIGTDYLNQPQHF
TGTGCCAGTAGGATAGGGACGGACTACCTCAATCAGCCCCAGCATTTT
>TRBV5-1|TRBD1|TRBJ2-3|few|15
CASSTGGGGTDTQYF
TGCGCCAGCAGTACAGGGGGCGGCGGTACTGATACGCAGTATTTT
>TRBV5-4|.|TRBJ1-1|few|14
CASSPGTRNTEAFF
TGTGCCAGCAGTCCCGGGACGAGAAACACTGAAGCTTTCTTT
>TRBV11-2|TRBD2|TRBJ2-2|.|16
CASSLVAGGQSGELFF
TGTGCCAGCAGCTTAGTTGCGGGAGGGCAAAGCGGGGAGCTGTTTTTT
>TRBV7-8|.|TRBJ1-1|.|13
CASSIQRDTEAFF
TGTGCCAGCAGCATCCAAAGGGACACTGAAGCTTTCTTT
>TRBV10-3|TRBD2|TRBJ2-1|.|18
CAISPWSSLAGTYNEQFF
TGTGCCATCAGTCCCTGGTCCTCCCTAGCGGGAACATACAATGAGCAGTTCTTC
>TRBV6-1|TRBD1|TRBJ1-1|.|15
CASSEAGTDNTEAFF
TGTGCCAGCAGTGAGGCCGGGACAGATAACACTGAAGCTTTCTTT
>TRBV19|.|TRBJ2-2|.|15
CASSLAGKNTGELFF
TGTGCCAGTAGTCTGGCGGGGAAGAACACCGGGGAGCTGTTTTTT
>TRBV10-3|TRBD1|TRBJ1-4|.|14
CAISEDRDSEKLFF
TGTGCCATCAGTGAGGACCGGGACAGTGAAAAACTGTTTTTT
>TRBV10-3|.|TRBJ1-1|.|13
CASGVGGDTEAFF
TGTGCCAGTGGGGTGGGTGGCGACACTGAAGCTTTCTTT
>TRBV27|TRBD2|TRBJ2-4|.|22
CASSWRDRGLAGGPPAKNIQYF
TGTGCCAGCAGTTGGCGGGACAGGGGACTAGCGGGAGGCCCCCCAGCCAAAAACATTCAGTACTTC
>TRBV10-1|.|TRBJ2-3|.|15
CASSDWELGPDTQYF
TGCGCCAGCAGTGACTGGGAGTTGGGGCCAGATACGCAGTATTTT
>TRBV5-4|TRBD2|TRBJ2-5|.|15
CASSPRTSGKETQYF
TGTGCCAGCAGCCCGCGAACTAGCGGAAAAGAGACCCAGTACTTC
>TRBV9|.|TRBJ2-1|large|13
CASSGGSLNEQFF
TGTGCCAGCAGCGGGGGCTCCCTCAATGAGCAGTTCTTC
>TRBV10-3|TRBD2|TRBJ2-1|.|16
CAISLLAGGSGDEQFF
TGTGCCATCAGTTTACTAGCGGGAGGCTCGGGGGATGAGCAGTTCTTC
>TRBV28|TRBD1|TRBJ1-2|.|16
CASSSPTGRINYGYTF
TGTGCCAGCAGTTCACCGACAGGGAGGATAAACTATGGCTACACCTTC
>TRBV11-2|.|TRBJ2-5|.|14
CASSPPRLVETQYF
TGTGCCAGCAGCCCCCCTCGACTGGTAGAGACCCAGTACTTC
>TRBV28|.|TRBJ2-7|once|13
CASSRQAAYEQYF
TGTGCCAGCAGTCGACAGGCCGCCTACGAGCAGTACTTC
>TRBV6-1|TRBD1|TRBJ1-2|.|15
CASRASGTGGYGYTF
TGTGCCAGCAGAGCCTCCGGGACAGGAGGCTATGGCTACACCTTC
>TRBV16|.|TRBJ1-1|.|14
CASTPRGVFSEAFF
TGTGCCAGCACTCCCAGAGGGGTGTTCTCTGAAGCTTTCTTT
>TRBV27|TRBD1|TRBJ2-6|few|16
CASRRTGVSGANVLTF
TGTGCCAGCAGGAGGACAGGGGTGTCTGGGGCCAACGTCCTGACTTTC
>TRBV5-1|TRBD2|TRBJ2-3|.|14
CASKAGAGTDTQYF
TGCGCCAGCAAAGCGGGAGCTGGCACAGATACGCAGTATTTT
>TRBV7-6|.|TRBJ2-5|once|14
CASSPTTLQETQYF
TGTGCCAGCAGCCCCACAACCCTCCAAGAGACCCAGTACTTC
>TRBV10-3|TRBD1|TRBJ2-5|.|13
CAISATGEETQYF
TGTGCCATCAGCGCGACAGGGGAAGAGACCCAGTACTTC